Listed here are 11 T cell receptor beta chains from one sample, sequenced in a study of cytomegalovirus exposure and HLA in healthy donors. Generated by immunoSEQ multiplex PCR, the TCRdb table keeps only in-frame clones and is missing some. The sample lists tens of thousands of clones; around four fifths were seen once. The sample consisted of PBMCs. The receptors come from a man younger than 40 in good health and CMV-seronegative.

As regards this clone: This specimen includes other DNA sequences encoding the same CDR3. The rearrangement links TRBV6-1 to TRBJ1-1; TRBD1 matches 10 bases. V was pared by 4 bases and J by 5 bases, with 7 bases of the junction left unmatched. There are 15 residues in the CDR3. Germline V CDR1 and CDR2: MNHNS, SASEGT. For the CDR3, the DNA is TGTGCCAGCAGTGCACGACAGGGGGCAGTTACTGAAGCTTTCTTT. Protein: CASSARQGAVTEAFF.

The chain combines TRBV29-1 with TRBJ2-5; 7 bases align to TRBD1. CDR3 length: 13 residues. Trimming took 8 bases from V and 5 from J; bases not matched to a gene: 11. CDR1 is SQVTM and CDR2 is ANQGSEA in the germline V gene. CDR3 in amino acids: CSSTGQADETQYF. The CDR3, as DNA: TGCAGCTCAACCGGACAGGCGGATGAGACCCAGTACTTC.

The J gene is TRBJ1-5, the V gene TRBV27; the match to TRBD1 covers 9 bases. Losses at the gene ends were 5 bases for V and 5 bases for J; bases not matched to a gene: 7. Germline loops: CDR1 MNHEY, CDR2 SMNVEV (reference sequence). The CDR3 covers 15 residues. CDR3 loop: CASSTGQGWDQPQHF. CDR3 coding DNA: TGTGCCAGCAGTACGGGACAGGGATGGGATCAGCCCCAGCATTTT.

This chain uses TRBV12-1 with TRBJ1-1; the D call in the table, TRBD1, was not verified against the DNA. TRBV12-1 is designated a pseudogene. The CDR3 is 17 residues long. The CDR3 DNA follows: TGTGCCAGCAGCTTTGCGTCCACAGGGCAATGGGACACTGAAGCTTTCTTT. Protein: CASSFASTGQWDTEAFF.

The gene calls are TRBV10-3 and TRBJ1-5; possibly TRBD1 for D (6 bases). Per the germline V gene, CDR1 is ENHRY and CDR2 is SYGVKD. Trimming took 4 bases from V and 0 from J, leaving 10 bases between them. The CDR3 contains 15 residues. The CDR3 nucleotides are TGTGCCATCAGTGGGGACATCCTTAGCAATCAGCCCCAGCATTTT. Protein product: CAISGDILSNQPQHF.

The sample holds one count of this clone. The rearrangement joins TRBV18 to TRBJ2-1, with TRBD1 identical over 12 bases. CDR1 and CDR2 from the germline V gene are KGHSH and LQKENI. V was pared by 2 bases and J by 5 bases, with 10 bases of the junction left unmatched. The CDR3 runs 18 residues. The DNA of the CDR3 is TGTGCCAGCTCACCAAATCAGGCCGGGACAGGGGGCAACAATGAGCAGTTCTTC. Protein: CASSPNQAGTGGNNEQFF.

The chain links TRBV6-1 to TRBJ2-5, with 10 positions matching TRBD1. Trimming removed 1 base from V and 2 bases from J; junction bases left unmatched: 10. Per germline, CDR1 MNHNS and CDR2 SASEGT. The CDR3 loop spans 18 amino acids. The CDR3 DNA reads TGTGCCAGCAGTGAAGAGACAGGGGGCTCGGAAGTTCAAGAGACCCAGTACTTC. Translating gives CASSEETGGSEVQETQYF.

The J gene is TRBJ2-1, the V gene TRBV25-1, with TRBD2 identical over 7 bases. With V trimmed by 4 bases and J by 4 bases, 4 bases remained unmatched. Germline lookup yields CDR1 MGHDK and CDR2 SYGVNS. CDR3 length equals 14 residues. In nucleotides, the CDR3 is TGTGCCAGCAGTGGAAGCGGGGATTACAATGAGCAGTTCTTC. It translates to CASSGSGDYNEQFF.

This chain joins TRBV7-2 and TRBJ1-2; D is unclear. CDR3 size: 12 residues. V was pared by 1 base and J by 10 bases, with 10 bases between. From germline, CDR1 is SGHTA and CDR2 FQGNSA. The CDR3 nucleotides read TGTGCCAGCAGCTTAGACCGACTGGACTACACCTTC. It is translated as CASSLDRLDYTF.

This chain connects TRBV11-2 to TRBJ2-5; 7 nucleotides agree with TRBD2. CDR3 length equals 15 residues. Germline V lookup: CDR1 SGHAT, CDR2 FQNNGV. The V gene end was trimmed by 5 bases and the J gene end by 7 bases; junction bases not matched to a gene: 13. CDR3 region: CASSRTAGGEGTQYF. The DNA of the CDR3 is TGTGCCAGCAGCCGCACGGCCGGCGGGGAGGGGACCCAGTACTTC.

The chain links TRBV27 to TRBJ2-1; 8 bases agree with TRBD2. Germline values: CDR1 MNHEY, CDR2 SMNVEV (reference sequence). This CDR3 contains 15 residues. V was pared by 7 bases and J by 8 bases, with 13 bases of the junction left unmatched. The CDR3, as DNA: TGTGCCAGCACCACGCAACCGGGAGGGGGTGATGAGCAGTTCTTC. Translated: CASTTQPGGGDEQFF.